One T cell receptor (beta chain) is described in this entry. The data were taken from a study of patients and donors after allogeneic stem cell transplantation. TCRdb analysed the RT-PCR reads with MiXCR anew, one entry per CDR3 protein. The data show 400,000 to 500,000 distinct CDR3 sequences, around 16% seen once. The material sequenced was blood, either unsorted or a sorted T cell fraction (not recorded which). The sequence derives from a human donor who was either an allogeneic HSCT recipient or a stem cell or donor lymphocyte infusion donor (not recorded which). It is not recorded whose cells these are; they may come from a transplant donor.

Written as DNA, the CDR3 is TGTGCCTGGAGTGCCTCACGGATAGCGGGGGCCAGGGATACGCAGTATTTT. This gives the protein CAWSASRIAGARDTQYF. This chain joins TRBV30 and TRBJ2-3, with 9 nucleotides matching TRBD2. Germline CDR1 reads GTSNPN; CDR2 reads SVGIG (reference sequence). The CDR3 is 17 residues long. Unmatched junction bases numbered 14, after V lost 1 base and J lost 6 bases.